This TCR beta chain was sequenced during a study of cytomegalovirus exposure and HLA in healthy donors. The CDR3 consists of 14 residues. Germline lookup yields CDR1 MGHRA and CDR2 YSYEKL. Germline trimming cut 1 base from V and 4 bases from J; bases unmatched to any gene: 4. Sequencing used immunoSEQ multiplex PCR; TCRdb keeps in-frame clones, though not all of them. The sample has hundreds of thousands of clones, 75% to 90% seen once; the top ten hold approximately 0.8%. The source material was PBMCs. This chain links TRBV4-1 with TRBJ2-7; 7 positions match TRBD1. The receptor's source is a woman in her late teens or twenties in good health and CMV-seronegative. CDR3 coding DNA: TGCGCCAGCAGCCAAGTTTCACAGGGGTACGAGCAGTACTTC. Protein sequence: CASSQVSQGYEQYF.